The clone carrying this T cell receptor (beta chain) has a handful of counts. The antigen remains unidentified. The data were obtained in a study of blood T cells in healthy people across ages. Samples had at least 7 million PBMCs isolated from them. With 0 bases removed from V and 2 bases from J, the gap between germline ends came to 19 bases. Germline loops: CDR1 DFQATT, CDR2 SNEGSKA (reference sequence). The CDR3 spans 17 residues. PCR was performed a second time for about 6 to 12 cycles using a sample-barcoded 5' primer and a J-beta primer mix. Every single cDNA molecule received a tag from a template-switch adaptor with 12 random nucleotides. TCRdb fed the 5' RACE reads into MiXCR, producing one record per CDR3 protein. The repertoire has over 1.5 million distinct CDR3 sequences, around 48% of them found once; the top ten carry around 2.1%. Whole-study results and caveats: The long-lived group displayed more naive CD4+ cells, plus higher diversity, than the aged donors did.

V gene TRBV20-1 combines with J gene TRBJ1-2; no reliable D call. Sequences were obtained from blood. The origin of this receptor is a woman between 35 and 50 years old in good health. CDR3 bases: TGCAGTGCTAGAGATGGCTCAGCTTTACCTGGAAACTATGGCTACACCTTC. As protein: CSARDGSALPGNYGYTF.